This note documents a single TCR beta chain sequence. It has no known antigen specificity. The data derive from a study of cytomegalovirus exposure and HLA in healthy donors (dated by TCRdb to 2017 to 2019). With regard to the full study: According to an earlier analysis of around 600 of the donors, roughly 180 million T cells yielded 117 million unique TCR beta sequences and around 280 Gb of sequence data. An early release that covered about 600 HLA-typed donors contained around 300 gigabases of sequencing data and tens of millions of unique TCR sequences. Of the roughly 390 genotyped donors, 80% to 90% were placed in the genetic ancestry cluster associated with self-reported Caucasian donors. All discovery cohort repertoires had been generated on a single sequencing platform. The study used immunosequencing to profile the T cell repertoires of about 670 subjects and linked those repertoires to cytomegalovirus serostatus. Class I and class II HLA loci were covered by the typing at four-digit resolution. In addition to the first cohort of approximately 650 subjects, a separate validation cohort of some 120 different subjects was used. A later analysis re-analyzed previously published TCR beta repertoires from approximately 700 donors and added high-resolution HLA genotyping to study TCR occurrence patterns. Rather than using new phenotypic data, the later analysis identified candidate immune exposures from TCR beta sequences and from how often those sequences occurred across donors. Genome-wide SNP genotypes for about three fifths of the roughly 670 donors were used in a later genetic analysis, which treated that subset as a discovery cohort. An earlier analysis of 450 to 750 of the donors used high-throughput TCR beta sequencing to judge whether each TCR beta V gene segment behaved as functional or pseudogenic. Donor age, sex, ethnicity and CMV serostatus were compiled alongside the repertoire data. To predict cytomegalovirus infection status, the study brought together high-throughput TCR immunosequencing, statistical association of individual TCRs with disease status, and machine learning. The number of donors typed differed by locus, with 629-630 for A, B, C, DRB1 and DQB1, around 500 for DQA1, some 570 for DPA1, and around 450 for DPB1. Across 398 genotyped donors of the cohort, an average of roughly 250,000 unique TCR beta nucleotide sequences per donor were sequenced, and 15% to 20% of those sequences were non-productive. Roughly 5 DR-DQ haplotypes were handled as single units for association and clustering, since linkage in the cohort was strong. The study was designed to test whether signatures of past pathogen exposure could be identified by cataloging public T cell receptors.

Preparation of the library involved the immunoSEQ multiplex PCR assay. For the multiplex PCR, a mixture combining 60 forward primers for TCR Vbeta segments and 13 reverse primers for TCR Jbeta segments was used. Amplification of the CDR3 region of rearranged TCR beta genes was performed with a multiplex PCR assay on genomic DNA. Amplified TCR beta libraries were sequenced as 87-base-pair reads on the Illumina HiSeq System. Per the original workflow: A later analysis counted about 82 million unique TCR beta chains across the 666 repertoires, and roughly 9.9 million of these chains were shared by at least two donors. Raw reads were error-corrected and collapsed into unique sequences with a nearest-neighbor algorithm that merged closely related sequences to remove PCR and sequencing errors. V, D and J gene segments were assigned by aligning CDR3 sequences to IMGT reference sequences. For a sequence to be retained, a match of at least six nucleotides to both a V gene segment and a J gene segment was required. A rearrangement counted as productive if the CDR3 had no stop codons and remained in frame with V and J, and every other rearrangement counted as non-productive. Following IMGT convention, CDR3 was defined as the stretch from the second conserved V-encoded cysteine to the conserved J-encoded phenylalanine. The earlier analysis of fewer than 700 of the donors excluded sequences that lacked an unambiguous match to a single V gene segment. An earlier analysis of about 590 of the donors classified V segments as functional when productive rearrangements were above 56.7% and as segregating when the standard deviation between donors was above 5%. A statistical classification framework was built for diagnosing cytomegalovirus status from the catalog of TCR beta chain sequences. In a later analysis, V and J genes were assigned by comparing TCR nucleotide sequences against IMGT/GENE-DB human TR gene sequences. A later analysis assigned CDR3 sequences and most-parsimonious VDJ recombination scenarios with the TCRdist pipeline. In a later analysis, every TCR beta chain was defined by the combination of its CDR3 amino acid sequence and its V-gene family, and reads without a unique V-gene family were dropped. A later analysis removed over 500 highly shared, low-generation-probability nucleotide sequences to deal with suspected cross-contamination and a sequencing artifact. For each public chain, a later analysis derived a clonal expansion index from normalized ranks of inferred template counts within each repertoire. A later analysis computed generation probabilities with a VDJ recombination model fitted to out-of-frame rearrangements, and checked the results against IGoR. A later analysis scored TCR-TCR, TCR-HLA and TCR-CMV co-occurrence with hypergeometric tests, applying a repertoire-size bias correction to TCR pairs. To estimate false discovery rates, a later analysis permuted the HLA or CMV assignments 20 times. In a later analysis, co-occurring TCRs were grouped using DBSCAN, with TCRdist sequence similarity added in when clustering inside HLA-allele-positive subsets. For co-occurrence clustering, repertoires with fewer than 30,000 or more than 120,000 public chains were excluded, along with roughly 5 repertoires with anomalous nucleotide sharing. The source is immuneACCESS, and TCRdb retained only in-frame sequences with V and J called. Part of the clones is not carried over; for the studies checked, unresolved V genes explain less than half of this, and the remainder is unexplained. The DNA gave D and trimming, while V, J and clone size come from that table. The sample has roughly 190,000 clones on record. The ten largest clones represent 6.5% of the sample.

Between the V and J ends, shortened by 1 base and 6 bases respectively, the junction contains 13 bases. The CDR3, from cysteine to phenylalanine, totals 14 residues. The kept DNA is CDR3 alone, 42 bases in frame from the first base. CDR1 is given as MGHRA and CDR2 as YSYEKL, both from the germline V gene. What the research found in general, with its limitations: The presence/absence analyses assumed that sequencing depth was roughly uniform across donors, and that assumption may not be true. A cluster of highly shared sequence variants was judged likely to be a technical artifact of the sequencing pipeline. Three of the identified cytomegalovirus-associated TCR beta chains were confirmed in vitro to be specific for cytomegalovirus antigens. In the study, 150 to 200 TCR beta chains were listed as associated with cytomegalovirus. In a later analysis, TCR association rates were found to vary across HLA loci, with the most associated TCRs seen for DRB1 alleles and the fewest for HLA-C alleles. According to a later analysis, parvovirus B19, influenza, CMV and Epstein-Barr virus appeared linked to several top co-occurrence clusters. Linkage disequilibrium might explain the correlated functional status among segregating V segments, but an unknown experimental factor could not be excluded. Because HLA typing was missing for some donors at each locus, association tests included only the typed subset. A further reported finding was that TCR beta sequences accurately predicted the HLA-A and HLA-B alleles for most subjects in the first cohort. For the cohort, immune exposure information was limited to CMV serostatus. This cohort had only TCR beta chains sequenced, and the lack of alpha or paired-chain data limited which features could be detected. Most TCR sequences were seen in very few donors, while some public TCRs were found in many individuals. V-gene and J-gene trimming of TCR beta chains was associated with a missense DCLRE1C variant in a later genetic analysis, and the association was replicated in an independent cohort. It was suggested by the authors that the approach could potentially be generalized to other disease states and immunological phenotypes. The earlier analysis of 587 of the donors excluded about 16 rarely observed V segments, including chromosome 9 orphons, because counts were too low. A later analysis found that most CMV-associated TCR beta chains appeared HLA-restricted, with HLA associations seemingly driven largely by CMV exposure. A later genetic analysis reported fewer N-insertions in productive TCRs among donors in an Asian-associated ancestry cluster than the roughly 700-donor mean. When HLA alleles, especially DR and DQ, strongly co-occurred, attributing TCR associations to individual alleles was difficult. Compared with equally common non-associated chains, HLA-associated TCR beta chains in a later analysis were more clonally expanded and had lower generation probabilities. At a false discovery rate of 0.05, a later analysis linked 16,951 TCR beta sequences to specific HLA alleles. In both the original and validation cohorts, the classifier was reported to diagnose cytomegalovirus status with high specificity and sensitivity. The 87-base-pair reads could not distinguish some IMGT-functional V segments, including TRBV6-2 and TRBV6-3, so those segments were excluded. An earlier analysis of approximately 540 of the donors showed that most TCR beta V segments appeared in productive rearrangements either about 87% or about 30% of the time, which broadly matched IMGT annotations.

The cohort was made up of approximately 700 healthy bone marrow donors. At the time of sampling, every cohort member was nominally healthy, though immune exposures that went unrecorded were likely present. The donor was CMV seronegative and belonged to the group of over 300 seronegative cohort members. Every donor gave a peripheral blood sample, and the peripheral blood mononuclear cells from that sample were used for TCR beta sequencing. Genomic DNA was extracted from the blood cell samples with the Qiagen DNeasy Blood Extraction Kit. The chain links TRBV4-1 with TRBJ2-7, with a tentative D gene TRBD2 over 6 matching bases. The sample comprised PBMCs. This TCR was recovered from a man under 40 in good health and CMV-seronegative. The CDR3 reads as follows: CASSQGRDSLEQYF. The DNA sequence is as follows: TGCGCCAGCAGCCAAGGAAGGGACTCCCTCGAGCAGTACTTC.